This is a list of T cell receptor beta chains from one sample in a study of T cell repertoires in cytomegalovirus infection. MiXCR, applied by TCRdb to the reads, yields one record per CDR3 protein. Of about 740,000 distinct CDR3 sequences listed, roughly 35% are singletons. The sequencing input was PBMCs. Receptors originate from a human donor in good health (CMV status not recorded). Some clones in this sample may be carry-over from other donors' samples. CDR3s include the opening cysteine and the closing phenylalanine or tryptophan. The D gene is left open where the match is weak. Not every row has a clone size; where given, it reads once, few, many or a size class.

-	TRBV7-2	few	TRBJ2-7	CASSRTQLPPYEQYF	TGTGCCAGCAGCCGGACACAACTCCCCCCCTACGAGCAGTACTTC
-	TRBV11-2	-	TRBJ2-7	CASSLVSGPEQYF	TGTGCCAGCAGCTTAGTTTCAGGGCCCGAGCAGTACTTC
-	TRBV19	many	TRBJ2-1	CASSIWERDNEQFF	TGTGCCAGTAGTATATGGGAGAGAGACAATGAGCAGTTCTTC
TRBD2	TRBV20-1	-	TRBJ2-3	CSVSGGPTSTDTQYF	TGCAGTGTTAGCGGGGGGCCCACTAGCACAGATACGCAGTATTTT
-	TRBV20-1	few	TRBJ2-5	CSARGGGTAETQYF	TGCAGTGCTAGGGGTGGCGGGACCGCAGAGACCCAGTACTTC
-	TRBV7-6	many	TRBJ2-5	CASSLVPQETQYF	TGTGCCAGCAGCTTAGTCCCCCAAGAGACCCAGTACTTC
-	TRBV28	-	TRBJ2-1	CASSPQMKLGGSGIPVYEQFF	TGTGCCAGCAGTCCTCAGATGAAATTGGGCGGATCAGGGATCCCGGTCTACGAGCAGTTCTTC
TRBD2	TRBV20-1	-	TRBJ2-5	CSARERFIGTSGQETQYF	TGCAGTGCTAGAGAAAGGTTTATTGGGACTAGCGGCCAAGAGACCCAGTACTTC
-	TRBV7-2	many	TRBJ1-1	CASSLAAGEAFF	TGTGCCAGCAGCTTAGCAGCGGGTGAAGCTTTCTTT
-	TRBV7-2	-	TRBJ1-3	CASSLAGVGGNTIYF	TGTGCCAGCAGCTTAGCAGGGGTCGGTGGAAACACCATATATTTT
-	TRBV19	many	TRBJ2-2	CASRVGRMNTGELFF	TGTGCCAGTAGAGTGGGGAGAATGAACACCGGGGAGCTGTTTTTT
TRBD1	TRBV4-1	many	TRBJ2-7	CASSQGAYEQYF	TGTGCCAGCAGCCAGGGGGCCTACGAGCAGTACTTC
-	TRBV2	few	TRBJ2-1	CASLRRGISSYNEQFF	TGTGCCAGCCTACGCCGAGGGATAAGCTCCTACAATGAGCAGTTCTTC
TRBD1	TRBV7-2	-	TRBJ2-7	CASSRGQGYREQYF	TGTGCCAGCAGCCGGGGACAGGGTTATCGCGAGCAGTACTTC
-	TRBV6-6	-	TRBJ1-2	CASSYLGSTLNYGYTF	TGTGCCAGCAGTTACTTGGGAAGCACGCTTAACTATGGCTACACCTTC
-	TRBV19	-	TRBJ1-1	CASRRQFNTEAFF	TGTGCCAGTAGGCGACAGTTTAACACTGAAGCTTTCTTT
-	TRBV29-1	-	TRBJ2-3	CSVDHRANADTQYF	TGCAGCGTTGATCACAGGGCGAACGCAGATACGCAGTATTTT
-	TRBV20-1	-	TRBJ2-3	CSAGEGGMDTDTQYF	TGCAGTGCGGGGGAGGGGGGTATGGACACAGATACGCAGTATTTT
TRBD2	TRBV27	-	TRBJ2-1	CASSSGTSGLNEQFF	TGTGCCAGCAGTTCAGGGACTAGCGGGCTCAATGAGCAGTTCTTC
TRBD1	TRBV2	-	TRBJ2-3	CASSQDRGLDTQYF	TGTGCCAGCAGTCAGGACAGGGGGCTGGATACGCAGTATTTT
-	TRBV7-9	-	TRBJ2-3	CASSLPVADTQYF	TGTGCCAGCAGCTTACCCGTGGCAGATACGCAGTATTTT
-	TRBV2	-	TRBJ2-3	CASRPRTAASTDTQYF	TGTGCCAGCAGGCCAAGGACAGCCGCTAGCACAGATACGCAGTATTTT
-	TRBV7-2	few	TRBJ1-2	CASSFPQGRDNYGYTF	TGTGCCAGCAGCTTCCCCCAGGGAAGGGATAACTATGGCTACACCTTC
-	TRBV6-2/TRBV6-3	few	TRBJ1-1	CASSVNHMNTEAFF	TGTGCCAGCAGTGTAAATCATATGAACACTGAAGCTTTCTTT
-	TRBV28	many	TRBJ2-7	CASRLTGPYEQYF	TGTGCCAGCAGACTAACAGGCCCCTACGAGCAGTACTTC
TRBD1	TRBV6-2/TRBV6-3	-	TRBJ2-3	CASSPGTGGFTDTQYF	TGTGCCAGCAGTCCCGGGACAGGGGGTTTCACAGATACGCAGTATTTT
-	TRBV20-1	-	TRBJ1-3	CSARGRRTGNTIYF	TGCAGTGCTAGAGGACGGCGAACTGGAAACACCATATATTTT
TRBD1	TRBV2	-	TRBJ1-5	CASKKGAGNQPQHF	TGTGCCAGCAAAAAGGGGGCTGGCAATCAGCCCCAGCATTTT
TRBD1	TRBV19	-	TRBJ1-4	CASSRDRTEKLFF	TGTGCCAGTAGTCGGGACAGGACTGAAAAACTGTTTTTT
-	TRBV6-2/TRBV6-3	many	TRBJ2-1	CASGPHEQFF	TGTGCCAGCGGTCCCCATGAGCAGTTCTTC
-	TRBV4-2	many	TRBJ2-6	CASSQDGDSGANVLTF	TGTGCCAGCAGCCAAGATGGCGACTCTGGGGCCAACGTCCTGACTTTC
TRBD1	TRBV28	-	TRBJ1-4	CASREWDRAGTNEKLFF	TGTGCCAGCAGGGAATGGGACAGGGCCGGAACTAATGAAAAACTGTTTTTT
TRBD1	TRBV7-9	once	TRBJ2-1	CASSSPGGTGADNEQFF	TGTGCCAGCAGCTCCCCAGGCGGGACAGGGGCCGACAATGAGCAGTTCTTC
-	TRBV7-9	few	TRBJ2-7	CASSLPGPGEQYF	TGTGCCAGCAGCTTACCTGGTCCGGGGGAGCAGTACTTC
TRBD1	TRBV7-9	many	TRBJ1-1	CASSEHGTGKAMEAEAFF	TGTGCCAGCAGCGAACACGGGACAGGGAAAGCGATGGAGGCTGAAGCTTTCTTT
TRBD2	TRBV11-1	-	TRBJ2-2	CASSLSSSGRTGELFF	TGTGCCAGCAGCTTAAGCTCTAGCGGGAGGACCGGGGAGCTGTTTTTT
-	TRBV6-5	-	TRBJ1-2	CASSFVGLETPLYYGYTF	TGTGCCAGCAGTTTTGTAGGGCTGGAGACCCCTTTATACTATGGCTACACCTTC
TRBD1	TRBV6-1	-	TRBJ1-3	CASSRDRVANTIYF	TGTGCCAGCAGTCGAGACAGGGTGGCAAACACCATATATTTT
-	TRBV27	-	TRBJ2-7	CASSLVAGAPYEQYF	TGTGCCAGCAGCTTGGTGGCAGGAGCCCCCTACGAGCAGTACTTC
-	TRBV20-1	-	TRBJ1-6	CSAKNRWRVTTELNSPLHF	TGCAGTGCTAAAAATCGGTGGAGGGTCACCACCGAACTAAATTCACCCCTCCACTTT
-	TRBV20-1	-	TRBJ2-7	CSARLTTGTYEQYF	TGCAGTGCTAGACTCACGACAGGAACCTACGAGCAGTACTTC
-	TRBV10-3	few	TRBJ2-7	CAISESAGSSYEQYF	TGTGCCATCAGTGAGTCTGCAGGGTCCTCCTACGAGCAGTACTTC
-	TRBV12-3/TRBV12-4	-	TRBJ1-4	CASSLGSREEKLFF	TGTGCCAGCAGTTTAGGGTCGAGAGAGGAAAAACTGTTTTTT
TRBD1	TRBV10-1	-	TRBJ2-7	CASSESGDRVYEQYF	TGCGCCAGCAGTGAGTCAGGGGACAGGGTCTACGAGCAGTACTTC
-	TRBV12-3/TRBV12-4	few	TRBJ2-7	CASSLRGDVEQYF	TGTGCCAGCAGTTTAAGAGGAGACGTCGAGCAGTACTTC
-	TRBV7-8	-	TRBJ2-1	CASSLHGGNEQFF	TGTGCCAGCAGCTTACACGGGGGCAATGAGCAGTTCTTC
-	TRBV4-1	few	TRBJ2-7	CASSQVQVYEQYF	TGCGCCAGCAGCCAGGTTCAAGTCTACGAGCAGTACTTC
-	TRBV7-9	few	TRBJ2-5	CASSLAMGAQYF	TGTGCCAGCAGCTTAGCAATGGGAGCCCAGTACTTC
-	TRBV20-1	-	TRBJ2-7	CSARVILDMNEQYF	TGCAGTGCTAGAGTGATCTTAGATATGAACGAGCAGTACTTC
TRBD1	TRBV28	few	TRBJ1-5	CASSSPAGGDQPQHF	TGTGCCAGCAGCTCCCCCGCAGGGGGGGATCAGCCCCAGCATTTT
-	TRBV18	-	TRBJ2-3	CASSPVIWRGPDGTQYF	TGTGCCAGCTCACCGGTAATTTGGCGGGGGCCCGATGGTACGCAGTATTTT
-	TRBV12-3/TRBV12-4	-	TRBJ2-1	CASSLAEGFEQFF	TGTGCCAGCAGTTTAGCGGAAGGCTTTGAGCAGTTCTTC
-	TRBV12-3/TRBV12-4	-	TRBJ1-2	CASSFSLNYGYTF	TGTGCCAGCAGTTTTTCCCTCAACTATGGCTACACCTTC
-	TRBV28	-	TRBJ2-1	CASSSGAPTSYNEQFF	TGTGCCAGCAGTTCAGGGGCCCCGACCTCCTACAATGAGCAGTTCTTC
-	TRBV19	-	TRBJ2-1	CASTQSSYNEQFF	TGTGCCAGTACCCAGAGCTCCTACAATGAGCAGTTCTTC